Listed below are T cell receptor beta chains from one sample, sequenced in a study of T cells after yellow fever vaccination. MiXCR was run by TCRdb on the 5' RACE reads, yielding one entry per CDR3 protein. The sample consists of a few hundred thousand distinct CDR3 sequences, approximately 8% of them appearing once. The specimen was PBMCs, collected 35 to 50 days after the first yellow fever vaccination. The receptors were gathered from a man aged 18 to 29 who received the YFV17D yellow fever vaccine. Each CDR3 is given with its conserved first and last residue. A D gene is named only where the DNA matches it firmly. Only part of the rows carry a size: once, few, many, or a class if the clone is expanded.

TRBV12-3/TRBV12-4	TRBJ2-2	-	TRBD1	TGTGCCAGCAGGGGACAGGGGGCGACGACCGGGGAGCTGTTTTTT	CASRGQGATTGELFF
TRBV5-1	TRBJ2-2	few	-	TGCGCCAGCAGCTTGGGCCTAGCTGGGGTGATGGCCGGGGAGCTGTTTTTT	CASSLGLAGVMAGELFF
TRBV6-1	TRBJ2-5	-	TRBD2	TGTGCCAGCAGACTTAGCGGGGGGGGAGTGGAGACCCAGTACTTC	CASRLSGGGVETQYF
TRBV19	TRBJ2-2	-	TRBD2	TGTGCCAGTAGTATAGATTATGAGCGGGGGGCGACGAACACCGGGGAGCTGTTTTTT	CASSIDYERGATNTGELFF
TRBV7-2	TRBJ2-3	many	-	TGTGCCAGCAGCTCCCAGGGGCAGCCAGATACGCAGTATTTT	CASSSQGQPDTQYF
TRBV4-3	TRBJ1-3	-	-	TGCGCCAGCAGCCAAGACTGGGTAGCTGGAAACACCATATATTTT	CASSQDWVAGNTIYF
TRBV12-3/TRBV12-4	TRBJ1-1	few	-	TGTGCCACCAAACAAGGGGGTGCTGAAGCTTTCTTT	CATKQGGAEAFF
TRBV11-2	TRBJ2-5	-	TRBD1	TGTGCCAGCAGCTTACCTACAGGGGGGAGAACCCAGTACTTC	CASSLPTGGRTQYF
TRBV7-6	TRBJ2-2	many	TRBD2	TGTGCCAGCAGCCCCAGGGGACTAGCGGGGACCACCGGGGAGCTGTTTTTT	CASSPRGLAGTTGELFF
TRBV4-2	TRBJ2-7	few	-	TGTGCCAGCAGCCAGGCAGGCTCCCTGATTAGCGAGCAGTACTTC	CASSQAGSLISEQYF
TRBV18	TRBJ2-5	few	-	TGTGCCAGCTCACCAATGGGGACACTCCAAGAGACCCAGTACTTC	CASSPMGTLQETQYF
TRBV5-1	TRBJ1-3	-	-	TGCGCCAGCAGGCGGACAGTCGGAAACACCATATATTTT	CASRRTVGNTIYF
TRBV6-2/TRBV6-3	TRBJ2-1	few	TRBD2	TGTGCCAGCACTACCTCCAGGTGGGGGGGGTTGGATGAGCAGTTCTTC	CASTTSRWGGLDEQFF
TRBV14	TRBJ2-3	few	-	TGTGCCAGCAGCCCCGAACCGGGCCCAGATACGCAGTATTTT	CASSPEPGPDTQYF
TRBV6-2/TRBV6-3	TRBJ2-4	few	-	TGTGCCAGCAGCCCTCAGGACCCCCTAGCCAAAAACATTCAGTACTTC	CASSPQDPLAKNIQYF
TRBV2	TRBJ2-5	few	-	TGTGCCAGCGGAAAGGAAATCAGGGAGACCCAGTACTTC	CASGKEIRETQYF
TRBV4-3	TRBJ1-6	many	-	TGCGCCAGCAGCCAAGATACGGGCTCCGAGCTTTCCCTCCACTTT	CASSQDTGSELSLHF
TRBV24-1	TRBJ2-3	few	TRBD1	TGTGCCACCAGTGACAATGGACAGGGGGGAGATACGCAGTATTTT	CATSDNGQGGDTQYF
TRBV28	TRBJ2-2	few	TRBD1	TGTGCCAGCAGTTTAATAGGGGGCTTTGACACCGGGGAGCTGTTTTTT	CASSLIGGFDTGELFF
TRBV7-9	TRBJ2-7	-	-	TGTGCCAGCAGCTCAGGGGGGCGATTTCGAGAGCAGTACTTC	CASSSGGRFREQYF
TRBV4-1	TRBJ2-1	-	-	TGCGCCAGCAGCCAAGCAGGGTCGGGCGGTGACAATGAGCAGTTCTTC	CASSQAGSGGDNEQFF
TRBV19	TRBJ2-3	-	-	TGTGCCAGTAGTCCCCCCGGGCGGGGCAGCACAGATACGCAGTATTTT	CASSPPGRGSTDTQYF
TRBV9	TRBJ2-7	many	-	TGTGCCAGCAGCGTAGGTGGGGGGACTTTGGGGCAGTACTTC	CASSVGGGTLGQYF
TRBV20-1	TRBJ2-3	-	-	TGCAGTGGTGGGACGGTAAGCACAGATACGCAGTATTTT	CSGGTVSTDTQYF
TRBV5-1	TRBJ2-1	few	-	TGCGCCAGCAGCTTGCTAGGCTCTAGCTCCTACAATGAGCAGTTCTTC	CASSLLGSSSYNEQFF
TRBV15	TRBJ2-7	few	-	TGTGCCACCAGCAGAGCCAGGCCCCACGAGCAGTACTTC	CATSRARPHEQYF
TRBV19	TRBJ2-1	-	TRBD2	TGTGCCAGTAGTCCTCTCCTAGCGGGGGGGCGGCATGAGCAGTTCTTC	CASSPLLAGGRHEQFF
TRBV12-5	TRBJ1-5	-	TRBD1	TGTGCTAGTCACGGAGGGGGCACCCAGCCCCAGCATTTT	CASHGGGTQPQHF
TRBV6-1	TRBJ1-2	few	-	TGTGCCAGCAGTGAAGGGGGGGCTGGCTACACCTTC	CASSEGGAGYTF
TRBV6-2/TRBV6-3	TRBJ2-2	-	TRBD2	TGTGCCAGCAGTTCCGTAGCGGGCCGAAACACCGGGGAGCTGTTTTTT	CASSSVAGRNTGELFF